This entry describes one TCR beta chain. Its cognate antigen is unknown. This specimen comes from a study of blood T cells in healthy people across ages. Study results and limitations: Among T cells, TCR beta diversity per million cells dropped roughly linearly as age rose.

With a J-beta primer mix and a sample-barcoded 5' primer, a second PCR ran about 7 to 12 cycles. Each of the cDNA molecules was tagged by a template-switch adaptor with 12 random nucleotides. One entry per CDR3 protein, called by TCRdb with MiXCR from the 5' RACE reads. The profile shows about 620,000 distinct CDR3 sequences, about 50% of them singletons. Total RNA extracted from each sample amounted to at least 6 micrograms. Sequenced: blood. The origin of this receptor is an elderly woman in good health.

CDR3 in DNA: TGTGCCAGCAGCCCTAGGCCGATGTACAATGAGCAGTTCTTC. Translating gives CASSPRPMYNEQFF. This chain connects TRBV6-2 or TRBV6-3 to TRBJ2-1; D is undetermined. There are 14 residues in the CDR3. V shed 6 bases and J shed 4 bases, with 13 bases lying between them. CDR1 and CDR2 (germline): MNHEY, SVGEGT.